This TCR beta chain was documented in a study of blood T cell repertoires in COVID-19. Losses at the gene ends were 2 bases for V and 2 bases for J; bases not matched to a gene: 4. CDR3 length: 16 residues. CDR1 is SGDLS, CDR2 YYNGEE, per germline. Sequencing used immunoSEQ multiplex PCR; TCRdb keeps in-frame clones, though not all of them. In the table there are some 250,000 clones, about nine tenths of which are singletons. The sequence derives from a human donor in a cohort exposed to, infected with or recovered from COVID-19 (not recorded which). The donor label of this sample is uncertain. Sequencing was done on a sample of PBMCs or T cells enriched from blood (not recorded which). V usage is TRBV9 and J usage is TRBJ2-3; 11 nucleotides align to TRBD2. This chain's CDR3 is CASSVFSGGATDTQYF. CDR3 in DNA: TGTGCCAGCAGCGTTTTTAGCGGGGGGGCCACAGATACGCAGTATTTT.